A selection of T cell receptor beta chains follows, all from one sample in a study of shared clonotypes between healthy human individuals. This table comes from immunoSEQ multiplex PCR, and its TCRdb copy is limited to in-frame clones, with some not included. The repertoire consists of around 700,000 clones, with 74% occurring once and the leading ten covering about 1.8%. What was sequenced was memory CD4+ T cells sorted from blood. These TCRs come from a woman aged 25 to 39 in good health. Each CDR3 is given with its conserved first and last residue. Fields, in order: CDR3 length, J gene, V gene, CDR3 protein.

15 TRBJ2-7 TRBV30 CAWRRAGTGAYEQYF
13 TRBJ2-7 TRBV7-6 CASSLQLDHEQYF
11 TRBJ2-1 TRBV20-1 CSARAYNEQFF
14 TRBJ2-1 TRBV2 CASSDGISYNEQFF
14 TRBJ2-5 TRBV15 CATSTGTSTETQYF
16 TRBJ2-3 TRBV11-2 CASSFLTGVSTDTQYF
12 TRBJ2-1 TRBV6-6 CASSLQDNEQFF
16 TRBJ2-7 TRBV5-4 CASSFPGTGIGYEQYF
13 TRBJ1-1 TRBV6-6 CASSQYRNAEAFF
14 TRBJ2-5 TRBV6-1 CASSYTSGGETQYF
16 TRBJ2-2 TRBV5-1 CASSKQGDGTTGELFF
15 TRBJ1-5 TRBV6-1 CASSDPGTADQPQHF
15 TRBJ2-1 TRBV5-1 CASSLRGREGGEQFF
14 TRBJ1-4 TRBV19 CASSMGGTPEKLFF
14 TRBJ1-4 TRBV6-1 CATQPGGRNEKLFF
11 TRBJ2-3 TRBV7-9 CASSLSDTQYF
13 TRBJ2-1 TRBV29-1 CSVEPQPSNEQFF
13 TRBJ1-1 TRBV10-1 CASRDQLNTEAFF
16 TRBJ2-5 TRBV4-1 CASSQEEWGGQETQYF
17 TRBJ1-1 TRBV9 CASSVGGTFQGGTEAFF
14 TRBJ2-7 TRBV2 CASSSGTGFYEQYF
16 TRBJ2-3 TRBV5-1 CASSLGTSLSTDTQYF
15 TRBJ2-1 TRBV19 CASSFAGTGYNEQFF
12 TRBJ2-3 TRBV6-6 CASSYNGEAQYF
13 TRBJ2-3 TRBV6-1 CATLGQSTDTQYF
15 TRBJ1-5 TRBV19 CASSTDRGSNQPQHF
14 TRBJ1-1 TRBV6-5 CASESGGVRTEAFF
14 TRBJ2-5 TRBV4-1 CASSPRQGQGTQYF
11 TRBJ2-7 TRBV30 CAWSRTYEQYF
12 TRBJ1-1 TRBV2 CASERDRDEAFF
16 TRBJ1-5 TRBV27 CASSLTGVAGNQPQHF
13 TRBJ2-3 TRBV6-6 CASSRLASDTQYF
16 TRBJ2-3 TRBV7-6 CASSARTGGAGDTQYF
18 TRBJ2-1 TRBV5-1 CASSYGLAGLSSYNEQFF
14 TRBJ1-1 TRBV5-4 CASSFAGQNTEAFF
15 TRBJ1-1 TRBV5-1 CASSPPGSSNTEAFF
16 TRBJ2-3 TRBV29-1 CSATPAGVYFGDTQYF
13 TRBJ1-1 TRBV27 CASQPLDRVGAFF
16 TRBJ1-1 TRBV7-2 CASSLVAGYPNTEAFF
15 TRBJ2-1 TRBV4-1 CASSQDEGAYNEQFF
14 TRBJ1-2 TRBV5-1 CASSLAAGVEGYTF
13 TRBJ1-2 TRBV2 CASSGQGIYGYTF
14 TRBJ2-4 TRBV6-5 CASSEGPLHNIQYF
15 TRBJ2-2 TRBV11-2 CASSFTGQSTGELFF
13 TRBJ1-4 TRBV6-5 CASRRQGSEKLFF
14 TRBJ2-7 TRBV6-5 CASSSGTSGREQYF
13 TRBJ2-5 TRBV5-6 CASSLIGVETQYF
14 TRBJ2-7 TRBV7-9 CASSLSGTPYEQYF
13 TRBJ1-2 TRBV27 CASKLQEGYGYTF
17 TRBJ1-5 TRBV2 CASTAFQGVGSNQPQHF
16 TRBJ2-2 TRBV10-2 CASVPQGNSNTGELFF
16 TRBJ2-7 TRBV27 CASSPPRLAGGREQYF
14 TRBJ2-1 TRBV7-9 CASSFGSGSHEQFF
15 TRBJ1-2 TRBV18 CASSPDSQFAYGYTF
15 TRBJ2-1 TRBV6-4 CASSPGQAVVGEQFF
15 TRBJ1-1 TRBV29-1 CSVAEAADPNTEAFF
15 . TRBV25-1 CASSESEGTYYEQYF